This TCR beta chain was captured by sequencing in a study of blood T cell repertoires in COVID-19. The junction had 16 bases not matched to a gene; V was cut back by 1 base and J by 2 bases. CDR3 length equals 19 residues. Germline V gives CDR1 LGHNA, CDR2 YSLEER. In the original analysis: Estimated nucleated cell counts came from reference gene primer amplification. Clones were sequenced by immunoSEQ multiplex PCR, and TCRdb holds only the in-frame ones, with some missing. Clonal size and the V and J genes are those of that table, whereas D and trimming came from the DNA. In the table there are about 250,000 clones, approximately 88% of which are singletons.

The TCR comes from a woman aged 25 to 39 with COVID-19, enrolled during active disease. V is TRBV4-3 and J is TRBJ2-5, with 7 bases fitting TRBD2. The specimen sequenced was peripheral blood. The CDR3: CASSQVPRPPGLPQETQYF. The CDR3 DNA follows: TGCGCCAGCAGCCAAGTTCCCAGACCCCCGGGACTACCACAAGAGACCCAGTACTTC.